Below are 18 T cell receptor beta chains sequenced from a single sample in a study of shared clonotypes between healthy human individuals. Profiled with immunoSEQ multiplex PCR; TCRdb holds only in-frame clones, not every one. The sample has about 480,000 clones, about 79% seen once. Input material: PBMCs. These receptors came from a woman aged 40 to 50 in good health. Some clones in this sample may be carry-over from other donors' samples.

This clone was detected only once. The V call is TRBV28, the J call TRBJ2-1, with 8 bases lining up with TRBD1. This CDR3 comprises 13 residues. Looked up from germline, CDR1 is MDHEN and CDR2 is SYDVKM. After removal of 6 bases from V and 5 bases from J, the junction contained 3 bases not matched to a gene. The CDR3, as DNA: TGTGCCAGCAGAGGGACAGGAGACAATGAGCAGTTCTTC. Its translation: CASRGTGDNEQFF.

In its sample, this clone was seen a few times. The chain has TRBV30 and TRBJ1-1; no clear D gene. CDR1 and CDR2 (germline): GTSNPN, SVGIG (reference sequence). V dropped 6 bases and J dropped 3 bases, with 11 bases sitting between them. The CDR3 spans 12 residues. CDR3 in DNA: TGTGCCTGCGAGCCCCGGGACACTGAAGCTTTCTTT. Translating gives CACEPRDTEAFF.

The chain joins TRBV20-1 to TRBJ2-5; D not resolved. In germline, CDR1 is DFQATT, CDR2 SNEGSKA (reference sequence). This CDR3 contains 11 residues. Deletions cut 6 bases from V and 0 bases from J, with 5 bases between. The CDR3 sequence is CSAANQETQYF. The CDR3 region has the DNA TGCAGTGCCGCCAACCAAGAGACCCAGTACTTC.

In the case of this clone: At the DNA level, this CDR3 is encoded by other sequences in the same sample as well. V is TRBV28 and J is TRBJ2-7, with TRBD1 identical over 9 bases. The CDR3 runs 16 residues. Germline CDR1 MDHEN, CDR2 SYDVKM. V lost 6 bases to trimming and J lost 0 bases; unmatched junction nucleotides: 9. The CDR3 nucleotides are TGTGCCAGCAGCTCCGCCGGGACAGGGATCTCCTACGAGCAGTACTTC. Encoded protein: CASSSAGTGISYEQYF. Filled out from reference TRBV28 and TRBJ2-7, the complete variable domain reads DVKVTQSSRYLVKRTGEKVFLECVQDMDHENMFWYRQDPGLGLRLIYFSYDVKMKEKGDIPEGYSVSREKKERFSLILESASTNQTSMYLCASSSAGTGISYEQYFGPGTRLTVT.

The chain recombines TRBV30 with TRBJ1-4; D remains ambiguous. The CDR3 is 13 amino acids. Germline assignment: CDR1 GTSNPN and CDR2 SVGIG (reference sequence). Trimming left V 1 base short and J 5 bases short, with 8 bases between. The CDR3 here is CAWSGRQNEKLFF. The CDR3 coding sequence is TGTGCCTGGAGTGGACGGCAGAATGAAAAACTGTTTTTT.

CDR3 in amino acids: CASSLGTLGRRNEQFF. DNA for the CDR3: TGTGCCAGCAGCTTAGGGACTCTCGGGAGGCGAAATGAGCAGTTCTTC. The V gene is TRBV11-1, the J gene TRBJ2-1; 7 bases align to TRBD2. V was pared by 1 base and J by 7 bases, with 10 bases of the junction left unmatched. The CDR3 consists of 16 residues. The germline gives CDR1 SGHAT, CDR2 FQDESV (reference sequence).

The gene calls are TRBV7-9 and TRBJ2-7; 8 nucleotides match TRBD2. Trimming cost V 4 bases and J 2 bases; bases outside gene matches: 4. Germline V gives CDR1 SEHNR, CDR2 FQNEAQ (reference sequence). The CDR3 runs 14 residues. The CDR3 region has the DNA TGTGCCAGCAGCTCCGCGGGGGGACCCTACGAGCAGTACTTC. Its translation is CASSSAGGPYEQYF.

The chain uses TRBV7-2 and TRBJ2-1; D ambiguous. Germline CDR1 SGHTA, CDR2 FQGNSA. With 3 bases removed from V and 4 bases from J, the gap between germline ends came to 13 bases. This CDR3 region has 15 residues. CDR3 nucleotides: TGTGCCAGCAGCTTGGATAACGGGCTATACAATGAGCAGTTCTTC. Translated: CASSLDNGLYNEQFF.

The V call is TRBV18, the J call TRBJ2-3; 11 nucleotides match TRBD2. V dropped 3 bases and J dropped 5; count of bases not matched to a gene: 7. The germline gives CDR1 KGHSH, CDR2 LQKENI. This CDR3 contains 16 residues. The CDR3 sequence is CASSPRLAGGEDTQYF. CDR3 nucleotide sequence: TGTGCCAGCTCACCTCGGCTAGCGGGAGGAGAAGATACGCAGTATTTT.

V gene TRBV9 combines with J gene TRBJ1-1, with 9 bases aligning to TRBD1. The CDR3 sequence is 17 residues long. V lost 0 bases, J lost 5 bases, and 11 bases stayed unmatched. Germline CDR1 reads SGDLS; CDR2 reads YYNGEE. CDR3 in DNA: TGTGCCAGCAGCGTAGCCACAGGGGGCGCTTTGAGTACTGAAGCTTTCTTT. Translation gives CASSVATGGALSTEAFF.

The chain is built from TRBV4-2 and TRBJ2-2; D call uncertain. Trimming left V 0 bases short and J 2 bases short, with 13 bases between. Germline CDR1 and CDR2: LGHNA and YNFKEQ. This CDR3 spans 17 amino acids. For the CDR3, the DNA is TGTGCCAGCAGCCAAGATCCAGGCTACGGAAACACCGGGGAGCTGTTTTTT. Amino acid sequence: CASSQDPGYGNTGELFF.

V is TRBV29-1 and J is TRBJ2-3; D ambiguous. V was shortened by 5 bases and J by 3 bases, with 3 bases between the two germline ends. The germline gives CDR1 SQVTM, CDR2 ANQGSEA. The CDR3 runs to 10 residues. CDR3 DNA sequence: TGCAGCGTTTGGACAGATACGCAGTATTTT. Its protein is CSVWTDTQYF.

The chain is built from TRBV5-7 and TRBJ2-5; tentatively, D is TRBD1 (5 bases). TRBV5-7 is classed as an ORF, of uncertain function. V gave up 1 base and J gave up 5 bases, with 18 bases separating them. CDR3 length: 16 residues. Here the CDR3 DNA reads TGTGCCAGCAGCTTGACGCTGCGGCAGGGATGTGAGACCCAGTACTTC. Protein: CASSLTLRQGCETQYF.

The chain is built from TRBV7-9 and TRBJ2-7; 13 bases align to TRBD2. CDR1 and CDR2 (germline): SEHNR, FQNEAQ (reference sequence). The V segment lost 4 bases and the J segment 4 bases; nucleotides outside the gene matches: 1. The CDR3 totals 14 residues. CDR3 protein: CASSSGLAGYEQYF. The CDR3 DNA reads TGTGCCAGCAGCTCGGGACTAGCGGGATACGAGCAGTACTTC.

CDR3 in amino acids: CAIITGKTEAFF. The CDR3 DNA follows: TGTGCCATTATAACAGGCAAAACTGAAGCTTTCTTT. The V gene is TRBV28, the J gene TRBJ1-1, with a weak D call TRBD1 (5 bases). CDR1 is MDHEN, CDR2 SYDVKM, per germline. Trimming took off 10 bases at V and 5 bases at J, with 14 bases between the two ends. The CDR3 runs to 12 residues. The full variable domain, in which reference TRBV28 and TRBJ1-1 provide the parts outside the CDR3, is DVKVTQSSRYLVKRTGEKVFLECVQDMDHENMFWYRQDPGLGLRLIYFSYDVKMKEKGDIPEGYSVSREKKERFSLILESASTNQTSMYLCAIITGKTEAFFGQGTRLTVV.

The chain employs TRBV19 and TRBJ1-2; 7 bases line up with TRBD1. Germline CDR1 reads LNHDA; CDR2 reads SQIVND (reference sequence). CDR3 size: 14 residues. The junction had 5 bases not matched to a gene; V was cut back by 3 bases and J by 4 bases. CDR3 residues: CASSILTGSYGYTF. CDR3 bases: TGTGCCAGTAGTATTTTGACAGGGAGCTATGGCTACACCTTC.

The chain couples TRBV6-1 to TRBJ2-1; TRBD2 is a possible D gene (6 bases). Germline CDR1 and CDR2: MNHNS and SASEGT. V dropped 5 bases and J dropped 1 base, with 12 bases sitting between them. This CDR3 contains 15 residues. The CDR3 region is CASSTISGSYNEQFF. Here the CDR3 DNA reads TGTGCCAGCAGTACGATTAGCGGTTCCTACAATGAGCAGTTCTTC.

The V call is TRBV6-6, the J call TRBJ2-7; either TRBD1 or TRBD2 may fit D (5 bases each). Per germline, CDR1 MNHNY and CDR2 SVGAGI (reference sequence). V lost 7 bases, J lost 7 bases, and 20 bases lay in between. This CDR3 spans 14 amino acids. CDR3 DNA sequence: TGTGCCAGCAAACCCCGGGACCGCCGGGCGGAGCAGTACTTC. Protein: CASKPRDRRAEQYF.